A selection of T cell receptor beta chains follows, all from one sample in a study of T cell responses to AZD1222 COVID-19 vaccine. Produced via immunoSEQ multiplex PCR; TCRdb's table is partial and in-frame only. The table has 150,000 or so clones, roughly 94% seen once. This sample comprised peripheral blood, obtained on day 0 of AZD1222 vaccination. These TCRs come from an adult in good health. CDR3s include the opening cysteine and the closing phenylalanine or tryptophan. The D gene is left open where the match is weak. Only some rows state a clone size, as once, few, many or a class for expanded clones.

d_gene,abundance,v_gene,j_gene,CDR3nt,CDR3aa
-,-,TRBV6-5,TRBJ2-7,TGTGCCAGCACCATGAGGAGGGAGCAGTACTTC,CASTMRREQYF
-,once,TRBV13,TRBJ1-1,TGTGCCAGCAGCTTAGGGCTGGAGGCCAACACTGAAGCTTTCTTT,CASSLGLEANTEAFF
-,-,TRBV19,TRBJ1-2,TGTGCCAGTAGTATAATGAATACCTATGGCTACACCTTC,CASSIMNTYGYTF
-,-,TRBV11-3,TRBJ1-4,TGTGCCAGCAGCACTAACAGGGATGAAAAACTGTTTTTT,CASSTNRDEKLFF
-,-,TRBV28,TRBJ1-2,TGTGCCAGCAGAGACAACACAGGGAATGGCTACACCTTC,CASRDNTGNGYTF
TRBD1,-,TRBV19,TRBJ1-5,TGTGCCAGCACCCGGACAGGCGACATCCAGCCCCAGCATTTT,CASTRTGDIQPQHF
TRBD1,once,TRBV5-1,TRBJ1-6,TGCGCCAGCAGCTTGAACCTCGGGGGGACAGCTAATTCACCCCTCCACTTT,CASSLNLGGTANSPLHF
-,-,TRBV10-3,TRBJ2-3,TGTGCCATCAGGGTACAGGGACGGGCAAGCACAGATACGCAGTATTTT,CAIRVQGRASTDTQYF
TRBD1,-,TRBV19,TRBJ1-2,TGTGCCAGTAGTAGTTACCGGGACAGGCTGTCGAACTATGGCTACACCTTC,CASSSYRDRLSNYGYTF
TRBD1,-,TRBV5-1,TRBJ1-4,TGCGCCAGCAGCTTGCGACAGGGTAATGAAAAACTGTTTTTT,CASSLRQGNEKLFF
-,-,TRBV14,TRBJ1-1,TGTGCCAGCTCGTCCCTTAGGGGGAACACTGAAGCTTTCTTT,CASSSLRGNTEAFF
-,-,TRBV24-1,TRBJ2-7,TGTGCCACCAGTGAGGCCAATTCAGACGAGCAGTACTTC,CATSEANSDEQYF
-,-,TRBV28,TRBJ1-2,TGTGCCAGCACCTACAGGGAGTCAGGTGGCTACACCTTC,CASTYRESGGYTF
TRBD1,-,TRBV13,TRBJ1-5,TGTGCCAGCAGCTCGGGACAGCGCAATCAGCCCCAGCATTTT,CASSSGQRNQPQHF
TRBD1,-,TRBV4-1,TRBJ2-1,TGCGCCAGCAGCTTAGACAGGGGGCGGGGTGAGCAGTTCTTC,CASSLDRGRGEQFF
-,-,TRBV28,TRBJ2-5,TGTGCCAGCAGTCAGCGGTGGTTGGAGACCCAGTACTTC,CASSQRWLETQYF
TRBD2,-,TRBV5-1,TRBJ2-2,TGCGCCAGCAGCTTGGCGGGGGGGGCAACCCGAGGGACCGGGGAGCTGTTTTTT,CASSLAGGATRGTGELFF
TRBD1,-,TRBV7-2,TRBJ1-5,TGTGCCAGCAGCCTAGGACAGGGGAGCAATCAGCCCCAGCATTTT,CASSLGQGSNQPQHF
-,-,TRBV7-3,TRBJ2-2,TGTGCCAGCAGCTTTCCGGGGACCGGGGAGCTGTTTTTT,CASSFPGTGELFF
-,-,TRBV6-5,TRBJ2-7,TGTGCCAGCAGGGAGGACAGCCCTTACGAGCAGTACTTC,CASREDSPYEQYF
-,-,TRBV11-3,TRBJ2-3,TGTGCCAGCAGCTCGACCGGGGAAGATACGCAGTATTTT,CASSSTGEDTQYF
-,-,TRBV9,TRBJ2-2,TGTGCCAGCAGCGTACTAGGGACGGAGAACACCGGGGAGCTGTTTTTT,CASSVLGTENTGELFF
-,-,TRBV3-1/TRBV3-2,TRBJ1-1,TGTGCCAGCAGTCGGAACACTGAAGCTTTCTTT,CASSRNTEAFF
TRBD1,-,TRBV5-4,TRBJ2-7,TGTGCCAGCAGCTGGGCCGCGGGACAGGGGGCGGGAGGCTACGAGCAGTACTTC,CASSWAAGQGAGGYEQYF
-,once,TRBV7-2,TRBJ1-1,TGTGCCAGCAGCAGCAACCGGGAGAACACTGAAGCTTTCTTT,CASSSNRENTEAFF
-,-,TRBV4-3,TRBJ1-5,TGCGCCAGCAGCCATGAAGACAGCACGCCCCAGCATTTT,CASSHEDSTPQHF
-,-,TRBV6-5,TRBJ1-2,TGTGCCAGCAGTTACACGGACAGACCTTACTATGGCTACACCTTC,CASSYTDRPYYGYTF
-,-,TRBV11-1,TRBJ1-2,TGTGCCAGCAGCCAACCAGGGTTTGGCTACACCTTC,CASSQPGFGYTF
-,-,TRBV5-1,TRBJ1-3,TGCGCCAGCAGCTTGGTGCCTTACTCTGGAAACACCATATATTTT,CASSLVPYSGNTIYF
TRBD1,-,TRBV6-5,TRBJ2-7,TGTGCCAGCAGCCCAACCGACAGGGGGGGGTACGAGCAGTACTTC,CASSPTDRGGYEQYF
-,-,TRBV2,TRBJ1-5,TGTGCCAGCACTCGGGACAAGGATCAGCCCCAGCATTTT,CASTRDKDQPQHF